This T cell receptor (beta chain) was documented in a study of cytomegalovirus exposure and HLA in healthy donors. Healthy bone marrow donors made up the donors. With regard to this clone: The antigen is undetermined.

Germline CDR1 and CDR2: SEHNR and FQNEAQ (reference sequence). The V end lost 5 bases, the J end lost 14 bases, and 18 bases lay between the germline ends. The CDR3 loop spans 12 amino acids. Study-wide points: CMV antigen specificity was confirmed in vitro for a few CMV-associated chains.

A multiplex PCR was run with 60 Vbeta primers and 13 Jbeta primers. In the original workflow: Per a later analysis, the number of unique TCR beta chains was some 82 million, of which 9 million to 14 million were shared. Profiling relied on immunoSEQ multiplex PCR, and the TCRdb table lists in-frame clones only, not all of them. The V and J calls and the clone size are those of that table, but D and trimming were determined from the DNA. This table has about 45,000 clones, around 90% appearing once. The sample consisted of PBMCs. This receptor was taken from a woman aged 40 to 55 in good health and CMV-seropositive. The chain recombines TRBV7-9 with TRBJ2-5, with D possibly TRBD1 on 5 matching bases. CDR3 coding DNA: TGTGCCAGCAGCCCAGTCGTCAGAAGGGGATACTTC. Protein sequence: CASSPVVRRGYF. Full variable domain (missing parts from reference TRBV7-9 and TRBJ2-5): DTGVSQNPRHKITKRGQNVTFRCDPISEHNRLYWYRQTLGQGPEFLTYFQNEAQLEKSRLLSDRFSAERPKGSFSTLEIQRTEQGDSAMYLCASSPVVRRGYFGPGTRLLVL.